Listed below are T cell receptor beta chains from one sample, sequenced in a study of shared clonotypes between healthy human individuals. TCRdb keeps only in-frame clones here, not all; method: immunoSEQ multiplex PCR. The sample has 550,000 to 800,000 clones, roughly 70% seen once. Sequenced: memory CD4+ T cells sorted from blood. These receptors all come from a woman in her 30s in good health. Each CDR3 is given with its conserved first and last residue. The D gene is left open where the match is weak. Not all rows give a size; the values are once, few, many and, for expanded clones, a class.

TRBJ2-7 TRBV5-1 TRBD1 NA CASSWTGDSEQYF TGCGCCAGCAGCTGGACAGGGGACAGCGAGCAGTACTTC
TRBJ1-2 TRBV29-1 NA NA CSVPAPGSIVNYGYTF TGCAGCGTCCCGGCCCCCGGGTCGATAGTAAACTATGGCTACACCTTC
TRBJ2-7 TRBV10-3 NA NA CASGDATYEQYF TGTGCCAGCGGCGACGCGACCTACGAGCAGTACTTC
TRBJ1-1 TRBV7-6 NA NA CASSSEPANTEAFF TGTGCCAGCAGCTCCGAGCCAGCCAACACTGAAGCTTTCTTT
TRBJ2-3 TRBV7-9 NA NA CASSLAGAFTDTQYF TGTGCCAGCAGCTTAGCGGGAGCCTTCACAGATACGCAGTATTTT
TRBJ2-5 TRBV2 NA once CASSPQGEGTQYF TGTGCCAGCAGTCCACAGGGGGAGGGGACCCAGTACTTC
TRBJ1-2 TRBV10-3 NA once CAISVQGLTYGYTF TGTGCCATCAGTGTACAGGGCCTAACCTATGGCTACACCTTC
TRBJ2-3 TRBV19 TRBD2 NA CASGRAGSTDTQYF TGTGCCAGTGGGAGAGCGGGGTCCACAGATACGCAGTATTTT
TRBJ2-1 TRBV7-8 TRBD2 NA CASSSTSGIYNEQFF TGTGCCAGCAGCTCCACTAGCGGGATTTACAATGAGCAGTTCTTC
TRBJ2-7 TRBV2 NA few CASSEWAATYEQYF TGTGCCAGCAGTGAATGGGCAGCTACCTACGAGCAGTACTTC
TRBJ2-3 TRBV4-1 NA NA CASSQFSPGSDTQYF TGCGCCAGCAGCCAGTTTTCCCCGGGCTCAGATACGCAGTATTTT
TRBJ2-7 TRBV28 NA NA CASSGPFGAGAYEQYF TGTGCCAGCAGTGGACCCTTCGGGGCGGGTGCATACGAGCAGTACTTC
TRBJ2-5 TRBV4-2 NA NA CASSQHRVQEQETQYF TGTGCCAGCAGCCAGCACCGGGTCCAAGAACAAGAGACCCAGTACTTC
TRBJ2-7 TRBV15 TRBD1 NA CATSGPGQSPSREQYF TGTGCCACCAGCGGGCCGGGACAGTCTCCCTCGAGGGAGCAGTACTTC
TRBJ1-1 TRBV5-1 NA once CASSPGTNTEAFF TGCGCCAGCAGCCCTGGGACGAACACTGAAGCTTTCTTT
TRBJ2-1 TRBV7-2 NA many CASSFPPGVAGEQFF TGTGCCAGCAGCTTTCCCCCCGGGGTTGCGGGAGAGCAGTTCTTC
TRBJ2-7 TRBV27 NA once CASTGGNSYEQYF TGTGCCAGCACTGGGGGGAACTCCTACGAGCAGTACTTC
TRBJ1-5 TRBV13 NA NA CASSFGNQPQHF TGTGCCAGCAGCTTCGGGAATCAGCCCCAGCATTTT
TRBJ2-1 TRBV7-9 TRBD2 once CASSGDYHYNEQFF TGTGCCAGCAGTGGGGACTACCACTACAATGAGCAGTTCTTC
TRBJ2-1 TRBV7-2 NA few CASSLESASYNEQFF TGTGCCAGCAGCTTAGAGAGCGCCTCCTACAATGAGCAGTTCTTC
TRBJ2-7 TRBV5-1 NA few CASSPRDNEQYF TGCGCCAGCAGCCCCAGGGATAACGAGCAGTACTTC
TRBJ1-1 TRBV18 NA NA CASSPLSAGNTEAFF TGTGCCAGCTCACCGTTGTCGGCAGGGAACACTGAAGCTTTCTTT
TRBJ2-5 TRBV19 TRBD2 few CASRSGASGTQETQYF TGTGCCAGTAGAAGTGGGGCTAGCGGGACCCAAGAGACCCAGTACTTC
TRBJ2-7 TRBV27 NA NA CASSLGHTIVYEQYF TGTGCCAGCAGTTTAGGACATACAATCGTCTACGAGCAGTACTTC
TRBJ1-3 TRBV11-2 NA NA CASSFLAVDGNTIYF TGTGCCAGCAGCTTTTTGGCAGTTGATGGAAACACCATATATTTT
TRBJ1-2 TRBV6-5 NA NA CASSSARGRSYGYTF TGTGCCAGCAGCTCTGCCCGGGGGCGCAGCTATGGCTACACCTTC
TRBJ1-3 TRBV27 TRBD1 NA CASRTGSGTIYF TGTGCCAGCCGGACAGGGTCTGGCACCATATATTTT
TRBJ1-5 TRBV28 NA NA CASGLSLSRGIPYQPQHF TGTGCCAGCGGGCTAAGTTTGAGTAGGGGAATCCCCTATCAGCCCCAGCATTTT
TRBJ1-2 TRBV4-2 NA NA CASSQDGRAKTNYGYTF TGTGCCAGCAGCCAAGACGGACGGGCGAAAACTAACTATGGCTACACCTTC
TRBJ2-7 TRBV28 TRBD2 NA CASKSRPSGGRSVYEQYF TGTGCCAGCAAGTCTAGGCCTAGCGGTGGGAGGTCGGTCTACGAGCAGTACTTC
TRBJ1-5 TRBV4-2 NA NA CASSQNGQGYSNQPQHF TGTGCCAGCAGCCAAAATGGGCAAGGCTATAGCAATCAGCCCCAGCATTTT
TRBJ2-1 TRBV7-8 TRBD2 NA CASSLEYLASGGYNEQFF TGTGCCAGCAGCTTAGAGTACTTGGCTAGCGGGGGCTACAATGAGCAGTTCTTC
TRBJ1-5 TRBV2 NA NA CALGDTPYQPQHF TGTGCCTTGGGGGATACGCCTTATCAGCCCCAGCATTTT
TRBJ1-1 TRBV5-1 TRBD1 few CASSGDRGWAEAFF TGCGCCAGCAGCGGGGACAGGGGGTGGGCTGAAGCTTTCTTT
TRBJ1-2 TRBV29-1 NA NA CSVSEQGSGSYGYTF TGCAGCGTTTCGGAACAGGGATCGGGCAGCTATGGCTACACCTTC
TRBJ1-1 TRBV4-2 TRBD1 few CASSQDARGRAFF TGTGCCAGCAGCCAAGATGCGAGGGGGCGAGCTTTCTTT
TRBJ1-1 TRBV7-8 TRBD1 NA CASSLRTGTGAVAFF TGTGCCAGCAGCCTAAGAACCGGGACAGGGGCAGTAGCTTTCTTT
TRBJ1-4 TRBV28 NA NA CASMSGAGTSNEKLFF TGTGCCAGCATGTCGGGGGCGGGGACAAGTAATGAAAAACTGTTTTTT
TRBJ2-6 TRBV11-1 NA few CASSPQRAGANVLTF TGTGCCAGCAGCCCCCAAAGGGCTGGGGCCAACGTCCTGACTTTC
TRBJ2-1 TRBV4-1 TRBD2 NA CASSQDKGGRENEQFF TGCGCCAGCAGCCAAGATAAGGGCGGGAGGGAAAATGAGCAGTTCTTC